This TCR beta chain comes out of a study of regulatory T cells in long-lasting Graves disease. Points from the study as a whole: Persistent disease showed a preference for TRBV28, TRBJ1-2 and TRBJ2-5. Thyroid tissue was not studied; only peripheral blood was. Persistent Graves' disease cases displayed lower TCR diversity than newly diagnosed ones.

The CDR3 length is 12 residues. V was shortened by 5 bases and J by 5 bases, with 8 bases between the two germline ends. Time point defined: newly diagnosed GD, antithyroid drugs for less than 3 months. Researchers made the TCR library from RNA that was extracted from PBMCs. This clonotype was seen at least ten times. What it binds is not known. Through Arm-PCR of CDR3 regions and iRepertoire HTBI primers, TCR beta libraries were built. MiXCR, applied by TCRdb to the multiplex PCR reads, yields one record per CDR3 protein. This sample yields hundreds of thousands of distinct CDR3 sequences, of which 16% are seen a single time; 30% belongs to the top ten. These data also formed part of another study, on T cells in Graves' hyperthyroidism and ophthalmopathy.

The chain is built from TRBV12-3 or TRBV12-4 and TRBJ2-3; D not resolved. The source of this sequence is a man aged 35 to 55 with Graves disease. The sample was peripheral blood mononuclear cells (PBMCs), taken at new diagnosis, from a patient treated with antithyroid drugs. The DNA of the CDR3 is TGTGCCAGCAGTCAACCTCAAGATACGCAGTATTTT. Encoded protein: CASSQPQDTQYF.